This entry lists 13 T cell receptor beta chains sequenced from one sample in a study of T cells in Graves' hyperthyroidism and ophthalmopathy. TCR beta CDR3 regions were amplified from RNA. TCR CDR3 underwent first-round RT-PCR with the HTBI primer set. Each CDR3 protein gets one entry after TCRdb re-called the multiplex PCR reads with MiXCR. In the table there are about 400,000 distinct CDR3 sequences, roughly 15% of which are singletons. What was sequenced was blood. Source of these receptors: a woman aged 18-35 years with Graves' hyperthyroidism.

This clonotype was observed at least ten times. The chain couples TRBV11-2 to TRBJ2-1; maybe TRBD1 (5 bases). V lost 5 bases, J lost 9 bases, and 17 bases lay in between. CDR3 length: 14 amino acids. The germline gives CDR1 SGHAT, CDR2 FQNNGV. As DNA, the CDR3 is TGTGCCAGCAGCCGGATGGCAGGGCTTGGTGAGCAGTTCTTC. Its protein product is CASSRMAGLGEQFF.

This clonotype was seen at least ten times. The J gene is TRBJ1-6, the V gene TRBV28; D gene ambiguous. CDR3 size: 16 residues. The germline V and J ends were trimmed by 4 bases and 3 bases, with 13 bases remaining between them. CDR1 is MDHEN, CDR2 SYDVKM, per germline. In DNA form, the CDR3 reads TGTGCCAGCAGTTCCGCTCGCGTCGTCTATAATTCACCCCTCCACTTT. Its translation is CASSSARVVYNSPLHF.

This clonotype came up many times. The chain carries TRBV7-2 and TRBJ2-7, with no clear D. V was trimmed by 1 base and J by 5 bases, leaving 9 bases between them. The CDR3 consists of 13 residues. Germline loops: CDR1 SGHTA, CDR2 FQGNSA. CDR3 sequence reads: CASSLGARHEQYF. CDR3 in DNA: TGTGCCAGCAGCTTAGGGGCGAGGCACGAGCAGTACTTC. Full variable domain (remainder filled in from reference TRBV7-2 and TRBJ2-7): GAGVSQSPSNKVTEKGKDVELRCDPISGHTALYWYRQSLGQGLEFLIYFQGNSAPDKSGLPSDRFSAERTGGSVSTLTIQRTQQEDSAVYLCASSLGARHEQYFGPGTRLTVT.

This clonotype was observed a handful of times. The chain employs TRBV6-5 and TRBJ2-5, with no clear D. Trimming cost V 4 bases and J 0 bases, with 6 bases left between them. This CDR3 spans 13 amino acids. Germline assignment: CDR1 MNHEY and CDR2 SVGAGI. CDR3 nucleotide sequence: TGTGCCAGCAGTTCACTACACCAAGAGACCCAGTACTTC. Translating it yields CASSSLHQETQYF.

The chain combines TRBV7-9 with TRBJ2-5, with D perhaps given as TRBD1 or TRBD2 (5 bases each). Germline CDR1 is SEHNR and CDR2 is FQNEAQ (reference sequence). V was pared by 5 bases and J by 0 bases, with 10 bases between. The CDR3 is made up of 14 amino acids. CDR3 DNA sequence: TGTGCCAGCAGCGACAGAGGGTACCAAGAGACCCAGTACTTC. Protein sequence: CASSDRGYQETQYF.

This clonotype was recorded at least ten times. The chain joins TRBV28 to TRBJ1-5, with a possible D match to TRBD1 (5 bases). V lost 7 bases to trimming and J lost 0 bases, with 13 bases between them. This CDR3 has 15 amino acids. Germline V gene data show CDR1 as MDHEN and CDR2 as SYDVKM. For the CDR3, the DNA is TGTGCCAGCATGTCAGGGCTCTATAGCAATCAGCCCCAGCATTTT. The encoded protein is CASMSGLYSNQPQHF.

The CDR3 DNA reads TGTGCCTGGAGTTCGGGACGGCGCGTAAAGCTGAACGAGCAGTACTTC. It specifies CAWSSGRRVKLNEQYF. The gene calls are TRBV30 and TRBJ2-7; D may match TRBD1 or TRBD2 (5 bases each). The CDR3 loop spans 16 amino acids. Germline V gene data show CDR1 as GTSNPN and CDR2 as SVGIG (reference sequence). V lost 2 bases and J lost 5, with 22 bases in between.

This clonotype was counted at least ten times. J is TRBJ2-2 and V is TRBV28; 8 positions agree with TRBD1. Germline values: CDR1 MDHEN, CDR2 SYDVKM. The CDR3 is 13 amino acids. Unmatched junction bases numbered 3, after V lost 6 bases and J lost 6 bases. The CDR3 loop is CASSRTGSGELFF. DNA of the CDR3: TGTGCCAGCAGCAGGACAGGGTCCGGGGAGCTGTTTTTT.

The chain uses TRBV6-1 and TRBJ1-4; D unclear. Trimming stripped 1 base from V and 8 bases from J, with 14 bases between. The CDR3 runs to 15 residues. In germline, CDR1 is MNHNS, CDR2 SASEGT. CDR3 region: CASSEEAPPNEKLFF. Written as DNA, the CDR3 is TGTGCCAGCAGTGAAGAGGCTCCTCCGAACGAAAAACTGTTTTTT.

The chain links TRBV5-1 to TRBJ2-7; D unclear. The CDR3 runs 14 residues. Trimming took off 0 bases at V and 3 bases at J, with 10 bases between the two ends. Looked up from germline, CDR1 is SGHRS and CDR2 is YFSETQ. CDR3 sequence (DNA): TGCGCCAGCAGCTTGGACCCACGAAACTACGAGCAGTACTTC. Residues: CASSLDPRNYEQYF.

There are many counts of this clonotype. This chain connects TRBV7-3 to TRBJ2-1; TRBD1 agrees at 10 bases. The CDR3 runs to 16 residues. Germline-derived CDR1 and CDR2 are SGHTA and FQGTGA. V was pared by 2 bases and J by 6 bases, with 7 bases of the junction left unmatched. DNA for the CDR3: TGTGCCAGCAGCTTAGGCGGGACAGGGGCCGTCAATGAGCAGTTCTTC. It yields the protein CASSLGGTGAVNEQFF.

The sample holds one count of this clonotype. V is TRBV28 and J is TRBJ2-3; TRBD2 matches 7 bases. Per the germline V gene, CDR1 is MDHEN and CDR2 is SYDVKM. The CDR3 extends over 13 amino acids. Trimming took 11 bases from V and 5 from J; bases not matched to a gene: 10. The chain's CDR3 is CAGSSWGGDTQYF. The CDR3, as DNA: TGTGCCGGCTCCTCATGGGGGGGAGATACGCAGTATTTT.

V gene TRBV2 combines with J gene TRBJ2-7; TRBD2 agrees at 10 bases. This CDR3 has 15 residues. Germline V gene data show CDR1 as SNHLY and CDR2 as FYNNEI. V dropped 6 bases and J dropped 1; count of bases not matched to a gene: 6. The CDR3 protein is CASSPTSGTSYEQYF. DNA for the CDR3: TGTGCCAGCAGCCCCACTAGCGGGACTTCCTACGAGCAGTACTTC. The full variable domain, rest sourced from reference TRBV2 and TRBJ2-7, is EPEVTQTPSHQVTQMGQEVILRCVPISNHLYFYWYRQILGQKVEFLVSFYNNEISEKSEIFDDQFSVERPDGSNFTLKIRSTKLEDSAMYFCASSPTSGTSYEQYFGPGTRLTVT.